A single sample is the source of the 9 T cell receptor beta chains below, sequenced in a study of spatial heterogeneity in lung cancer. The time point was: sample taken at primary tumor resection. MiXCR, run by TCRdb on the 5' RACE reads, gives a single entry per CDR3 protein. The table lists around 15,000 distinct CDR3 sequences, 3% to 4.5% of them singletons. The source was normal lung tissue next to the tumor, collected at surgery. The receptors shown here come from a male donor with early-stage non-small cell lung cancer.

This clonotype was detected many times. This beta chain was picked up by a library intended for alpha chains and is off target, so its count carries little meaning. V is TRBV6-5 and J is TRBJ1-4; 7 bases fit TRBD1. The CDR3 has 15 residues. CDR1 is MNHEY, CDR2 SVGAGI, per germline. V gave up 0 bases and J gave up 2 bases; unmatched junction bases: 0. CDR3 DNA sequence: TGTGCCAGCAGTTACTCGACAGGGACTAATGAAAAACTGTTTTTT. Protein product: CASSYSTGTNEKLFF.

This clonotype was recorded many times. Because this beta chain is a stray read in a library intended to capture alpha chains, its abundance should not be given much weight. This chain connects TRBV7-3 to TRBJ2-6, with D unresolved. This CDR3 contains 14 residues. Trimming removed 1 base at V and 4 bases at J, with 5 bases between. Looked up from germline, CDR1 is SGHTA and CDR2 is FQGTGA. The DNA for the CDR3 is TGTGCCAGCAGCTTAAAGGGAGGGGCCAACGTCCTGACTTTC. It translates to CASSLKGGANVLTF.

This clonotype has ten or more counts. Found in a library prepared for alpha chains, this beta chain is an off-target read, and its abundance has little meaning. The chain has TRBV6-1 and TRBJ2-3, with 9 bases lining up with TRBD2. The V gene's germline CDR1 is MNHNS and CDR2 SASEGT. Germline trimming cut 6 bases from V and 6 bases from J; bases unmatched to any gene: 4. The CDR3 has 13 amino acids. This CDR3 reads CASSLLAGDTQYF. The CDR3 nucleotides are TGTGCCAGCAGCCTACTAGCGGGTGATACGCAGTATTTT.

This clonotype was counted ten times or more. With the library built for alpha chains, this beta chain is off target and its frequency is not meaningful. V and J are TRBV7-9 and TRBJ1-2; 7 bases agree with TRBD1. Germline values: CDR1 SEHNR, CDR2 FQNEAQ (reference sequence). This CDR3 has 15 residues. The V and J ends lost 5 bases and 2 bases, in that order; junction bases with no gene match: 8. In nucleotides, the CDR3 is TGTGCCAGCAGCGGACCGGGACAGAGAAACTATGGCTACACCTTC. It specifies CASSGPGQRNYGYTF. The variable domain in full, completed from reference TRBV7-9 and TRBJ1-2, reads DTGVSQNPRHKITKRGQNVTFRCDPISEHNRLYWYRQTLGQGPEFLTYFQNEAQLEKSRLLSDRFSAERPKGSFSTLEIQRTEQGDSAMYLCASSGPGQRNYGYTFGSGTRLTVV.

This clonotype was observed many times. Because the library targeted alpha chains, this beta chain is an off-target read whose size means little. Here the CDR3 DNA reads TGCAGTGCTACTGAATGGACAGGGGAAAATCAGCCCCAGCATTTT. This sequence encodes CSATEWTGENQPQHF. The rearrangement uses TRBV20-1 and TRBJ1-5; 9 bases fit TRBD1. The CDR3 length is 15 residues. Trimming took 4 bases from V and 4 from J; bases not matched to a gene: 8. Germline V gene lookup returns CDR1 DFQATT and CDR2 SNEGSKA (reference sequence).

This clonotype occurred many times. For a library built for alpha chains, this beta chain is a stray read; little rests on its size. The chain recombines TRBV11-3 with TRBJ2-2; D is ambiguous. The CDR3 contains 12 residues. CDR1 SGHNT and CDR2 YENEEA come from the germline V gene. V was shortened by 6 bases and J by 2 bases, with 4 bases between the two germline ends. CDR3 sequence (DNA): TGTGCCAGCAGTCCTAACACCGGGGAGCTGTTTTTT. It yields the protein CASSPNTGELFF.

This clonotype has a count of ten or more. This beta chain is a stray read from a library made for alpha chains; its abundance is not meaningful. The V and J genes are TRBV28 and TRBJ2-1, with D unresolved. V was shortened by 9 bases and J by 6 bases, with 24 bases between the two germline ends. This CDR3 region has 16 residues. In germline, CDR1 is MDHEN, CDR2 SYDVKM. Here the CDR3 DNA reads TGTGCCAGTCCATACTCTCTGGGGTTGAGCAGCAATGAGCAGTTCTTC. It translates to CASPYSLGLSSNEQFF.

This clonotype was seen repeatedly, ten times or more. The library was prepared for alpha chains; this beta chain is a stray read, so its frequency means little. This chain connects TRBV9 to TRBJ2-2; 9 nucleotides align to TRBD1. Germline CDR1 reads SGDLS; CDR2 reads YYNGEE. The CDR3 contains 16 residues. J lost 6 bases, V lost 1 base, and 7 bases had no gene match. The CDR3 reads CASSVTGGASAGELFF. CDR3 bases: TGTGCCAGCAGCGTAACAGGGGGCGCGTCCGCCGGGGAGCTGTTTTTT. Full variable domain (missing parts from reference TRBV9 and TRBJ2-2): DSGVTQTPKHLITATGQRVTLRCSPRSGDLSVYWYQQSLDQGLQFLIQYYNGEERAKGNILERFSAQQFPDLHSELNLSSLELGDSALYFCASSVTGGASAGELFFGEGSRLTVL.

Many counts were recorded for this clonotype. This beta chain lies outside the target of a library built for alpha chains; its clone size means little. The V call is TRBV6-6, the J call TRBJ2-2; possible D gene TRBD2, 6 bases. The V end lost 10 bases, the J end lost 4 bases, and 22 bases lay between the germline ends. The CDR3 consists of 16 residues. From germline, CDR1 is MNHNY and CDR2 SVGAGI (reference sequence). The CDR3 spells CANNASEGLGTGELFF. The CDR3 DNA reads as TGTGCCAACAATGCCTCGGAGGGCCTGGGCACCGGGGAGCTGTTTTTT.